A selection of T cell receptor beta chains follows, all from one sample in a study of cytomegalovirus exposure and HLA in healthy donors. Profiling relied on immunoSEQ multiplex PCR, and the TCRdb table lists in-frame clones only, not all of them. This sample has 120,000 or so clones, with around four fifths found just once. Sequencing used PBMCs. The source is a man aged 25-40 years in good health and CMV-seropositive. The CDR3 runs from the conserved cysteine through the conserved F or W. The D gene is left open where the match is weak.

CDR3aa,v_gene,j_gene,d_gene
CASSQEKLAGYTDTQYF,TRBV4-3,TRBJ2-3,TRBD2
CASSQEQTYNEQFF,TRBV4-2,TRBJ2-1,NA
CASSLDSTVGEKLFF,TRBV11-2,TRBJ1-4,NA
CASSLQTATNEKLFF,TRBV5-1,TRBJ1-4,NA
CASSLTEMYYGYTF,TRBV5-6,TRBJ1-2,NA
CAQGLAGADTQYF,TRBV30,TRBJ2-3,TRBD2
CASSQDSGNNEQFF,TRBV4-3,TRBJ2-1,NA
CASSVQDRDTEAFF,TRBV9,TRBJ1-1,TRBD1
CASSLRGPYEQYF,TRBV28,TRBJ2-7,NA
CASSMGLAPGELFF,TRBV2,TRBJ2-2,TRBD2
CASSPLGQGSEQYF,TRBV18,TRBJ2-7,TRBD1
CTSSQPRRGQGNTGELFF,TRBV1,TRBJ2-2,NA
CASSPFSGRVYEQYF,TRBV19,TRBJ2-7,TRBD2
CASSQDHFTDTQYF,TRBV4-3,TRBJ2-3,NA
CASSPRTGSGANVLTF,TRBV2,TRBJ2-6,TRBD1
CASSLDAGYYNEQFF,TRBV5-4,TRBJ2-1,NA
CASSLGTILDTF,TRBV5-6,TRBJ1-2,NA
CASSLEPLAGGSYEQYF,TRBV7-7,TRBJ2-7,TRBD2
CASSFRRGSNQPQHF,TRBV27,TRBJ1-5,TRBD1
CASSPPVETQYF,TRBV28,TRBJ2-5,NA
CASEGGPTYEQYF,TRBV19,TRBJ2-7,TRBD1
CASSFSGRAEELFF,TRBV4-3,TRBJ2-2,TRBD2
CASSVWGLAGADTQYF,TRBV7-2,TRBJ2-3,TRBD2
CASVRQGFGTEAFF,TRBV27,TRBJ1-1,TRBD1
CASSSNRVRAFF,TRBV7-9,TRBJ1-1,NA
CASSLPSGSGTDTQYF,TRBV27,TRBJ2-3,TRBD2
CASSLAASGRVYYNEQFF,TRBV27,TRBJ2-1,TRBD2
CASSPGGVGAQETQYF,TRBV4-2,TRBJ2-5,TRBD2
CAWGRVGIGTQYF,TRBV30,TRBJ2-5,NA
CASSTTGGVETQYF,TRBV19,TRBJ2-5,TRBD1
CASGPRNTGELFF,TRBV6-5,TRBJ2-2,NA
CASSFGSGVGSYEQYF,TRBV7-9,TRBJ2-7,TRBD2
CAISGGQGAAGELFF,TRBV10-3,TRBJ2-2,TRBD1
CASSFDRRAYEQYF,TRBV6-1,TRBJ2-7,NA
CASSPLAGPFPDTQYF,TRBV11-2,TRBJ2-3,TRBD2
CASSIRVDSTEAFF,TRBV7-9,TRBJ1-1,NA
CASSLAAGGTGELFF,TRBV5-1,TRBJ2-2,TRBD2
CASSEQGLSVGGYTF,TRBV2,TRBJ1-2,NA
CASSDGRAGIRYEQYF,TRBV6-1,TRBJ2-7,NA
CASSLSGSYEKLFF,TRBV7-2,TRBJ1-4,NA
CASSQGSAQGNEKLFF,TRBV4-3,TRBJ1-4,TRBD1
CASSSPAGSSDNEQFF,TRBV5-1,TRBJ2-1,NA
CASSGEMSRYEQYF,TRBV6-4,TRBJ2-7,NA
CASSFADSDQETQYF,TRBV7-9,TRBJ2-5,NA
CASSLARADDTEAFF,TRBV5-1,TRBJ1-1,NA
CASSLTGGGGTEAFF,TRBV5-5,TRBJ1-1,TRBD1
CASGREGYEQYF,TRBV2,TRBJ2-7,TRBD2
CASSNSHTVNTEAFF,TRBV5-1,TRBJ1-1,NA
CAISGTADTDTQYF,TRBV10-3,TRBJ2-3,TRBD1
CASSPGIGTFYEQYF,TRBV6-5,TRBJ2-7,NA
CATSRDPPETSGRALDTQYF,TRBV15,TRBJ2-3,TRBD2